This T cell receptor beta chain was captured in a study of identical twins. Study-level findings and limits: Abundant cord blood beta clonotypes carried fewer insertions; memory repertoires showed none. Cross-sectional statistical analysis, not tracking of the same donors, underpinned the conclusions.

Addition of a universal primer site occurred through template switching, and cDNA carried unique molecular identifiers. Via MiXCR, TCRdb re-called the 5' RACE reads, giving one row per CDR3 protein. The repertoire holds some 100,000 distinct CDR3 sequences, with 4.5% to 6.5% as singletons. The CDR3 consists of 13 residues. Per the germline V gene, CDR1 is SEHNR and CDR2 is FQNEAQ (reference sequence). For this clonotype: Its antigen is not known.

The V and J genes are TRBV7-9 and TRBJ2-7, with D perhaps TRBD1 or TRBD2 (6 bases each). The receptor comes from a woman aged 50 to 60 in good health. The sequenced sample consisted of memory T cells sorted from blood. The CDR3 DNA reads as TGTGACTACCATGGGGGGCCGGGGATCGAGCAGTACGTC. It specifies CDYHGGPGIEQYV.